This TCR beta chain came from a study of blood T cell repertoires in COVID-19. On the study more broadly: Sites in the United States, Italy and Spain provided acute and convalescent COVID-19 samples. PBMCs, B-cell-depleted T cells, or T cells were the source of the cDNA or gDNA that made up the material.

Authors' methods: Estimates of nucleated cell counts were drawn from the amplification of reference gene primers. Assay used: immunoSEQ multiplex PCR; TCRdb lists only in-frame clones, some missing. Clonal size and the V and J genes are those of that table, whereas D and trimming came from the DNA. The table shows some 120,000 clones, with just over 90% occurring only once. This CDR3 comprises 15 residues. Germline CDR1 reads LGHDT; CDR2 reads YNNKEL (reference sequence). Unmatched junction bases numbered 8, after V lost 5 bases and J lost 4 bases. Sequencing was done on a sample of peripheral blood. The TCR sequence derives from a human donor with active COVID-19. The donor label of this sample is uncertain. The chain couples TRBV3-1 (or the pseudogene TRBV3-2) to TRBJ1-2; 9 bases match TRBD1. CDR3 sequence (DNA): TGTGCCAGCAGCTTGCGGGACAGGGAGCCCTATGGCTACACCTTC. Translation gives CASSLRDREPYGYTF.